This TCR beta chain stems from a study of T cell responses to AZD1222 COVID-19 vaccine. As for the study in general: Second-dose recipients at about 4 or about 12 weeks were treated as one pooled group.

Remarks on this clone: What it binds is not known.

This CDR3 spans 16 amino acids. CDR1 and CDR2 from the germline V gene are SGHVS and FNYEAQ. V lost 2 bases to trimming and J lost 7 bases; unmatched junction nucleotides: 5. Assay used: immunoSEQ multiplex PCR; TCRdb lists only in-frame clones, some missing. The sample includes about 110,000 clones, about 82% of them seen just once. The study's findings and limits: Increases in Spike-specific TCR breadth and depth were seen after two AZD1222 doses. Repertoire collection took place solely once the T cell response had peaked.

The sample here was peripheral blood, taken on day 0 of AZD1222 vaccination. The receptor was derived from an adult in good health. The V gene is TRBV7-6, the J gene TRBJ2-1; 13 nucleotides align to TRBD2. CDR3 sequence: CASSLRTSGGPNEQFF. CDR3 in DNA: TGTGCCAGCAGCTTAAGGACTAGCGGGGGCCCGAATGAGCAGTTCTTC. Full variable domain (outside the CDR3, taken from reference TRBV7-6 and TRBJ2-1): GAGVSQSPRYKVTKRGQDVALRCDPISGHVSLYWYRQALGQGPEFLTYFNYEAQQDKSGLPNDRFSAERPEGSISTLTIQRTEQRDSAMYRCASSLRTSGGPNEQFFGPGTRLTVL.